This section outlines one T cell receptor (beta chain) sequence together with its context. V was pared by 5 bases and J by 0 bases, with 10 bases of the junction left unmatched. This CDR3 has 19 residues. Germline-derived CDR1 and CDR2 are MDHEN and SYDVKM. Pooled in the analysis were second doses at about 4 or about 12 weeks. The repertoire was sequenced with immunoSEQ multiplex PCR; TCRdb's copy has only in-frame clones and lacks some. In the table there are around 110,000 clones, over 80% of which are singletons. The sample comes from a study of T cell responses to AZD1222 COVID-19 vaccine. Here the sequenced sample was peripheral blood, taken 28 days after the second AZD1222 dose. This chain uses TRBV28 with TRBJ2-4, with TRBD2 identical over 13 bases. The source is an adult who received the AZD1222 COVID-19 vaccine. The CDR3: CASSRRGLAGPVAKNIQYF. The CDR3 region has the DNA TGTGCCAGCAGTAGGCGGGGACTAGCGGGGCCAGTAGCCAAAAACATTCAGTACTTC.